These T cell receptor beta chains were read from a single sample in a study of CD8 T cells in Susac syndrome. TCRdb reanalysed the immunoSEQ multiplex PCR reads using MiXCR and keeps one entry per CDR3 protein. The repertoire has approximately 180,000 distinct CDR3 sequences, 75% to 95% of them found once; the top ten carry 0.085% to 0.1%. Sample: CD4+ T cells from PBMCs. These receptors were obtained from a human donor with Susac syndrome. The CDR3 runs from the conserved cysteine through the conserved F or W. Each record gives: D gene, clone size, V gene, J gene, CDR3 DNA, CDR3 protein. The D gene is left open where the match is weak. Expanded clones are given a class, and other clones once, few, many or no size at all.

d_call: TRBD2; clone_size: .; v_call: TRBV5-4; j_call: TRBJ2-1; cdr3_nt: TGTGCCAGCAGCATACTAGCGGGAGGACTAAATGAGCAGTTCTTC; cdr3_aa: CASSILAGGLNEQFF
d_call: .; clone_size: .; v_call: TRBV15; j_call: TRBJ1-5; cdr3_nt: TGTGCCACCAGCGCTACCCACAGGGCCTTTGGCAATCAGCCCCAGCATTTT; cdr3_aa: CATSATHRAFGNQPQHF
d_call: TRBD1; clone_size: .; v_call: TRBV7-9; j_call: TRBJ2-5; cdr3_nt: TGTGCCAGCAGCGCCAATGCAGGGGGTTCAGAGACCCAGTACTTC; cdr3_aa: CASSANAGGSETQYF
d_call: TRBD2; clone_size: .; v_call: TRBV9; j_call: TRBJ2-1; cdr3_nt: TGTGCCAGCAGCCCAGTCAGCGGGAGTTCCAATGAGCAGTTCTTC; cdr3_aa: CASSPVSGSSNEQFF
d_call: .; clone_size: .; v_call: TRBV7-8; j_call: TRBJ2-1; cdr3_nt: TGTGCCAGCAGCTCAAGCCGCAGTATAACCTACAATGAGCAGTTCTTC; cdr3_aa: CASSSSRSITYNEQFF
d_call: TRBD2; clone_size: once; v_call: TRBV30; j_call: TRBJ2-3; cdr3_nt: TGTGCCTGGAATATTGACTCGGCTAGCGGACGCACAGATACGCAGTATTTT; cdr3_aa: CAWNIDSASGRTDTQYF
d_call: .; clone_size: .; v_call: TRBV6-6; j_call: TRBJ1-4; cdr3_nt: TGTGCCAGCAGTTACTCCCACCAGAGTAATGAAAAACTGTTTTTT; cdr3_aa: CASSYSHQSNEKLFF
d_call: TRBD2; clone_size: .; v_call: TRBV6-2/TRBV6-3; j_call: TRBJ2-7; cdr3_nt: TGTGCCAGCATTCTAGCGGGAGCTCCCCCCTACGAGCAGTACTTC; cdr3_aa: CASILAGAPPYEQYF
d_call: .; clone_size: .; v_call: TRBV3-1; j_call: TRBJ2-6; cdr3_nt: TGTGCCAGCAGCCAAGGGCCCCTCCGGCGCAGGGAAAGCTCCGGGGCCAACGTCCTGACTTTC; cdr3_aa: CASSQGPLRRRESSGANVLTF
d_call: .; clone_size: once; v_call: TRBV7-9; j_call: TRBJ2-1; cdr3_nt: TGTGCCAGCAGTCTTATGGGACTTTCCAATGAGCAGTTCTTC; cdr3_aa: CASSLMGLSNEQFF
d_call: .; clone_size: .; v_call: TRBV3-1; j_call: TRBJ2-5; cdr3_nt: TGTGCCAGCAGCCCCTCCAACTACCAAGAGACCCAGTACTTC; cdr3_aa: CASSPSNYQETQYF
d_call: TRBD2; clone_size: .; v_call: TRBV3-1; j_call: TRBJ2-3; cdr3_nt: TGTGCCAGCAGCCAGGACGGATCCGGGACTAGCGGAGATACGCAGTATTTT; cdr3_aa: CASSQDGSGTSGDTQYF
d_call: TRBD1; clone_size: .; v_call: TRBV20-1; j_call: TRBJ2-7; cdr3_nt: TGCAGTGCCGAAAGACAGGGACCGGACGAGCAGTACTTC; cdr3_aa: CSAERQGPDEQYF
d_call: .; clone_size: .; v_call: TRBV7-3; j_call: TRBJ2-1; cdr3_nt: TGTGCCAGCAGCCCCGGGGGAAGCCACAATGAGCAGTTCTTC; cdr3_aa: CASSPGGSHNEQFF
d_call: .; clone_size: once; v_call: TRBV7-3; j_call: TRBJ2-3; cdr3_nt: TGTGCCAGCAGCTTAACGGACTTCACAGATACGCAGTATTTT; cdr3_aa: CASSLTDFTDTQYF
d_call: TRBD1; clone_size: .; v_call: TRBV5-4; j_call: TRBJ2-7; cdr3_nt: TGTGCCAGCAGCTCGCCGTCCGGGACAGGGGTCTACGAGCAGTACTTC; cdr3_aa: CASSSPSGTGVYEQYF
d_call: .; clone_size: .; v_call: TRBV3-1; j_call: TRBJ2-1; cdr3_nt: TGTGCCAGCAGCCAAGTTATCAGTCCCCCTGAGCAGTTCTTC; cdr3_aa: CASSQVISPPEQFF
d_call: .; clone_size: .; v_call: TRBV4-2; j_call: TRBJ1-2; cdr3_nt: TGTGCCAGCAGCCAAGATCGTCTGAGACAGACGCATCCCGACTACACCTTC; cdr3_aa: CASSQDRLRQTHPDYTF
d_call: .; clone_size: .; v_call: TRBV12-3/TRBV12-4; j_call: TRBJ1-2; cdr3_nt: TGTGCCAGCAGTTTAGAGGCCAGGAACTATGGCTACACCTTC; cdr3_aa: CASSLEARNYGYTF
d_call: .; clone_size: .; v_call: TRBV6-5; j_call: TRBJ1-6; cdr3_nt: TGTGCCAGCAGTCTCGTTGGGACTAAGAATTCACCCCTCCACTTT; cdr3_aa: CASSLVGTKNSPLHF
d_call: .; clone_size: .; v_call: TRBV2; j_call: TRBJ2-2; cdr3_nt: TGTGCCAGCAGGGACACAAATACCGGGGAGCTGTTTTTT; cdr3_aa: CASRDTNTGELFF
d_call: .; clone_size: .; v_call: TRBV6-5; j_call: TRBJ2-7; cdr3_nt: TGTGCCAGCAGTCTACAGAGCCCATACCCCTACGAGCAGTACTTC; cdr3_aa: CASSLQSPYPYEQYF
d_call: .; clone_size: .; v_call: TRBV3-1; j_call: TRBJ1-4; cdr3_nt: TGTGCCAGCAGCACCCCGGGGGGCAGACTGTTTTTT; cdr3_aa: CASSTPGGRLFF
d_call: TRBD1; clone_size: .; v_call: TRBV20-1; j_call: TRBJ1-2; cdr3_nt: TGCAGTGCTAGAGAGACAGGGGCCGGCTATGGCTACACCTTC; cdr3_aa: CSARETGAGYGYTF
d_call: .; clone_size: .; v_call: TRBV5-6; j_call: TRBJ2-2; cdr3_nt: TGTGCCAGCAGCTTGTGGACCGGGGAGCTGTTTTTT; cdr3_aa: CASSLWTGELFF
d_call: .; clone_size: once; v_call: TRBV11-2; j_call: TRBJ2-1; cdr3_nt: TGTGCCAGCAGCATTACAGGGCGGGTAAGCTTC; cdr3_aa: CASSITGRVSF
d_call: .; clone_size: once; v_call: TRBV7-9; j_call: TRBJ2-5; cdr3_nt: TGTGCCAGCAGCTTAGATCCCACAGGGATCGAGACCCAGTACTTC; cdr3_aa: CASSLDPTGIETQYF
d_call: .; clone_size: .; v_call: TRBV18; j_call: TRBJ2-1; cdr3_nt: TGTGCCAGCTCACCACCAAGGACGGACCAGAATGAGCAGTTCTTC; cdr3_aa: CASSPPRTDQNEQFF
d_call: .; clone_size: few; v_call: TRBV19; j_call: TRBJ2-1; cdr3_nt: TGTGCCAGTAGTCCCTCCTACAATGAGCAGTTCTTC; cdr3_aa: CASSPSYNEQFF
d_call: .; clone_size: .; v_call: TRBV14; j_call: TRBJ1-5; cdr3_nt: TGTGCCAGCAGCGAAAAAACAGGGATGAATAGCAATCAGCCCCAGCATTTT; cdr3_aa: CASSEKTGMNSNQPQHF
d_call: TRBD1; clone_size: .; v_call: TRBV14; j_call: TRBJ1-2; cdr3_nt: TGTGCCAGCAGCTTTTCGACAGGGATGAACTATGGCTACACCTTC; cdr3_aa: CASSFSTGMNYGYTF
d_call: TRBD2; clone_size: .; v_call: TRBV7-7; j_call: TRBJ2-1; cdr3_nt: TGTGCTAGCAGCTTACTAGCGGGAGGGTACAATGAGCAGTTCTTC; cdr3_aa: CASSLLAGGYNEQFF
d_call: .; clone_size: .; v_call: TRBV5-1; j_call: TRBJ1-6; cdr3_nt: TGCGCCAGCAGCTTGGAGTATAATTCACCCCTCCACTTT; cdr3_aa: CASSLEYNSPLHF
d_call: .; clone_size: .; v_call: TRBV2; j_call: TRBJ2-6; cdr3_nt: TGTGCCAGCGGAGTGGGCTCTGGGGCCAACGTCCTGACTTTC; cdr3_aa: CASGVGSGANVLTF
d_call: .; clone_size: .; v_call: TRBV5-4; j_call: TRBJ2-3; cdr3_nt: TGTGCCAGCAGCTTGGTGGCGGGAAGCACAGATACGCAGTATTTT; cdr3_aa: CASSLVAGSTDTQYF
d_call: TRBD2; clone_size: .; v_call: TRBV28; j_call: TRBJ2-4; cdr3_nt: TGTGCCAGCAGTTTCCCGGGAGGGCGCAAAAACATTCAGTACTTC; cdr3_aa: CASSFPGGRKNIQYF
d_call: .; clone_size: .; v_call: TRBV2; j_call: TRBJ2-5; cdr3_nt: TGTGCCAGCAGGGTGGGGGACCAAGAGACCCAGTACTTC; cdr3_aa: CASRVGDQETQYF
d_call: TRBD2; clone_size: .; v_call: TRBV10-3; j_call: TRBJ2-5; cdr3_nt: TGTGCCATCAGTGAGGGACTAGCGGGGGGGGATCAAGAGACCCAGTACTTC; cdr3_aa: CAISEGLAGGDQETQYF
d_call: .; clone_size: .; v_call: TRBV18; j_call: TRBJ2-3; cdr3_nt: TGTGCCAGCTCACCATGGGGGGCTAGCTGGGCAGATACGCAGTATTTT; cdr3_aa: CASSPWGASWADTQYF
d_call: TRBD2; clone_size: .; v_call: TRBV20-1; j_call: TRBJ2-1; cdr3_nt: TGCAGTGCTAGGTCTTGGCGGGGGGACAATGAGCAGTTCTTC; cdr3_aa: CSARSWRGDNEQFF
d_call: TRBD2; clone_size: .; v_call: TRBV11-2; j_call: TRBJ2-7; cdr3_nt: TGTGCCAGCAGCTTCCGTGGCGGGAGGGCCCACTACGAGCAGTACTTC; cdr3_aa: CASSFRGGRAHYEQYF
d_call: .; clone_size: .; v_call: TRBV19; j_call: TRBJ2-7; cdr3_nt: TGTGCCAGTAGTATAGCGGACCTCGAGCAGTACTTC; cdr3_aa: CASSIADLEQYF
d_call: .; clone_size: .; v_call: TRBV20-1; j_call: TRBJ1-1; cdr3_nt: TGCAGTGTTGCGCCGTCCGTCGAGTACACTGAAGCTTTCTTT; cdr3_aa: CSVAPSVEYTEAFF
d_call: .; clone_size: .; v_call: TRBV5-1; j_call: TRBJ1-3; cdr3_nt: TGCGCCAGCAGCCCAGGACAGTTGGGGAGAAACACCATATATTTT; cdr3_aa: CASSPGQLGRNTIYF
d_call: .; clone_size: .; v_call: TRBV6-5; j_call: TRBJ2-2; cdr3_nt: TGTGCCAGCAGTTACTCTAGGAGCGGGTCGACCGGGGAGCTGTTTTTT; cdr3_aa: CASSYSRSGSTGELFF
d_call: TRBD2; clone_size: .; v_call: TRBV5-4; j_call: TRBJ2-1; cdr3_nt: TGTGCCAGCAGCCCAACGACGGGGGGTTGGGAGCAGTTCTTC; cdr3_aa: CASSPTTGGWEQFF
d_call: .; clone_size: .; v_call: TRBV12-3/TRBV12-4; j_call: TRBJ1-1; cdr3_nt: TGTGCCAGCAGTTTAGGGCTAGAGAACACTGAAGCTTTCTTT; cdr3_aa: CASSLGLENTEAFF
d_call: .; clone_size: .; v_call: TRBV7-9; j_call: TRBJ2-7; cdr3_nt: TGTGCCAGCAGCTTATATCAGGGAGTAGAAGAGCAGTACTTC; cdr3_aa: CASSLYQGVEEQYF
d_call: TRBD1; clone_size: .; v_call: TRBV19; j_call: TRBJ1-4; cdr3_nt: TGTGCCAGTACCGATAACAGGGGTTACCGCGAAAAACTGTTTTTT; cdr3_aa: CASTDNRGYREKLFF
d_call: TRBD2; clone_size: .; v_call: TRBV11-3; j_call: TRBJ2-1; cdr3_nt: TGTGCCAGCGCCCGGGGGGGCTCGGGGAATGAGCAGTTCTTC; cdr3_aa: CASARGGSGNEQFF